This T cell receptor (beta chain) was found in a study of T cell changes during pregnancy in multiple sclerosis. Profiled with immunoSEQ multiplex PCR; TCRdb holds only in-frame clones, not every one. This table has 70,000 to 95,000 clones, roughly 93% appearing once. Germline assignment: CDR1 LNHDA and CDR2 SQIVND (reference sequence). V was trimmed by 9 bases and J by 0 bases, leaving 12 bases between them. This CDR3 is built from 14 residues. The TCR originated in a female donor with multiple sclerosis, enrolled in a pregnancy study. The rearrangement joins TRBV19 to TRBJ1-5; D possibly corresponds to TRBD1 (5 bases). Source: peripheral blood, taken in the second trimester of pregnancy. The CDR3, as DNA: TGTGCCAGCAGGATGGGACTTAGCAATCAGCCCCAGCATTTT. It specifies CASRMGLSNQPQHF.